The clone carrying this TCR beta chain was detected a few times. The sample has other DNA sequences that encode this CDR3 too. This entry is derived from a study of shared clonotypes between healthy human individuals. Turning to the study itself: Aged between 18 and 49, the donors were a couple of women and a few men.

TCRdb keeps only in-frame clones here, not all; method: immunoSEQ multiplex PCR. The repertoire consists of 1.6 million or so clones, with around 98.5% occurring once and the leading ten covering approximately 0.4%. CDR1 and CDR2 from the germline V gene are LNHDA and SQIVND (reference sequence). The germline V and J ends were trimmed by 3 bases and 2 bases, with 2 bases remaining between them. The CDR3 extends over 12 amino acids. Specimen: naive CD4+ T cells sorted from blood. The subset is: CD45RA+ positively selected. The gene calls are TRBV19 and TRBJ1-5, with unresolved D. This receptor was taken from a man aged 30-40 years in good health. The CDR3 sequence: CASSIGNQPQHF. The CDR3 DNA is TGTGCCAGTAGTATTGGCAATCAGCCCCAGCATTTT.